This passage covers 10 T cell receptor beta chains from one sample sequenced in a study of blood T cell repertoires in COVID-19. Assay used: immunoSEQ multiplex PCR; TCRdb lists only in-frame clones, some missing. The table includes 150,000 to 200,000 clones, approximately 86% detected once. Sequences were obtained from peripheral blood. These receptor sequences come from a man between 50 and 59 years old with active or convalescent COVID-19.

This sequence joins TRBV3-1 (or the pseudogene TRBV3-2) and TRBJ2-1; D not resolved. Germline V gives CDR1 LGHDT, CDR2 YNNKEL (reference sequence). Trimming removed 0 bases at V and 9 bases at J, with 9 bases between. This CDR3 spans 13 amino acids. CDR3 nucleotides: TGTGCCAGCAGCCAAGAACAAGTCTCTGAGCAGTTCTTC. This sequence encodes CASSQEQVSEQFF.

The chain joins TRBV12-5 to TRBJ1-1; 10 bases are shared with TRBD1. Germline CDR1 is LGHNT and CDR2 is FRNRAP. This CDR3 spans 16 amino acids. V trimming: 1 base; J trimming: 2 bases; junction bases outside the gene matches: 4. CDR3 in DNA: TGTGCTAGTGGTTTGGCAGACAGGGGGCGAAACACTGAAGCTTTCTTT. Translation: CASGLADRGRNTEAFF.

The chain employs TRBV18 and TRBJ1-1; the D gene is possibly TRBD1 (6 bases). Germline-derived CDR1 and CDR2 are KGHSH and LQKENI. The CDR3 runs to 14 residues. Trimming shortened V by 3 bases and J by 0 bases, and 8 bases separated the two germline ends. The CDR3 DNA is TGTGCCAGCTCACCGAAGGGGGTGAACACTGAAGCTTTCTTT. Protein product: CASSPKGVNTEAFF.

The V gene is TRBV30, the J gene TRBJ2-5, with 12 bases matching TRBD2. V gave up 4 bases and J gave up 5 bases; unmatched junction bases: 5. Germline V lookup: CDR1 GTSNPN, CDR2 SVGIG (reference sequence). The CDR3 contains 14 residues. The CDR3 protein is CAWKTSGSRETQYF. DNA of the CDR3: TGTGCCTGGAAGACTAGCGGGAGCCGTGAGACCCAGTACTTC.

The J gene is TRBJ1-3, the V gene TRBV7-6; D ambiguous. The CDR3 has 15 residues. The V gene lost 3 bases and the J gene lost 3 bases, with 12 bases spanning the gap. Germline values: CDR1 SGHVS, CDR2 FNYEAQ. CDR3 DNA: TGTGCCAGCAGCTTGCTAGCCATTGGTGGAAACACCATATATTTT. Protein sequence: CASSLLAIGGNTIYF.

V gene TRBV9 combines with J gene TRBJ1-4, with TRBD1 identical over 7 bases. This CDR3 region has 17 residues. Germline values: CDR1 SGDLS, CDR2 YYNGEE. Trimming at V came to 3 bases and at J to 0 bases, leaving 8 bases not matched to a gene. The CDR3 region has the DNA TGTGCCAGCAGCGCCAGAACAGGGGCCGCAACTAATGAAAAACTGTTTTTT. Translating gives CASSARTGAATNEKLFF.

The CDR3 loop reads CASSPNRGGLSDEQFF. CDR3 sequence (DNA): TGTGCCAGTAGCCCTAACAGGGGTGGGCTTTCGGATGAGCAGTTCTTC. The V gene is TRBV19, the J gene TRBJ2-1; 7 bases fit TRBD1. Germline V gene lookup returns CDR1 LNHDA and CDR2 SQIVND (reference sequence). V lost 6 bases to trimming and J lost 8 bases; unmatched junction nucleotides: 16. The CDR3 contains 16 residues.

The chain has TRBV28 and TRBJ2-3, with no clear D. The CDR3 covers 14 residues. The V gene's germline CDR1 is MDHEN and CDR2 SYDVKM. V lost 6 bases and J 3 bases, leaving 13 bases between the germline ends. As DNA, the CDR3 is TGTGCCAGCAGCCCCGCCGATGCGACAGATACGCAGTATTTT. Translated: CASSPADATDTQYF.

CDR3 sequence reads: CASSLSGRGNTIYF. Here the CDR3 DNA reads TGTGCCAGCAGCCTAAGCGGACGGGGAAACACCATATATTTT. This sequence joins TRBV14 and TRBJ1-3; D is ambiguous. V lost 4 bases and J 4 bases, leaving 11 bases between the germline ends. Germline V gene data show CDR1 as SGHDN and CDR2 as FVKESK. CDR3 length equals 14 residues. Variable domain in full (rest from reference TRBV14 and TRBJ1-3): EAGVTQFPSHSVIEKGQTVTLRCDPISGHDNLYWYRRVMGKEIKFLLHFVKESKQDESGMPNNRFLAERTGGTYSTLKVQPAELEDSGVYFCASSLSGRGNTIYFGEGSWLTVV.

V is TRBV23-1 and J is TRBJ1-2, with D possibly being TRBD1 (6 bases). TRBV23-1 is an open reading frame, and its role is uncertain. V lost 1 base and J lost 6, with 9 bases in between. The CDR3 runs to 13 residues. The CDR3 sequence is CASSQFRQDGYTF. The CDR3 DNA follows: TGCGCCAGCAGTCAATTCCGACAGGATGGCTACACCTTC.